Included here is one T cell receptor beta chain sequence, with context. This clonotype was recorded a few times. Its specific antigen is unknown. Base qualities are not at hand, and no much larger clone is one base apart. The sample originates from a study of vaccination and CD4 T cells after COVID-19 (dated by TCRdb to 2021 to 2024). In the study overall: SARS-CoV-2 positivity had been established in the convalescent patients by nasal swab PCR, and mild disease was recorded in roughly 9 of these patients and severe disease in one. The convalescent cohort comprised six males and four females, including two Hispanic individuals, seven Caucasians, two Asians and one multiracial person. Two doses of either the Pfizer-BioNTech BNT162b2 vaccine (n=8) or the Moderna mRNA-1273 vaccine (n=2) were administered to participants. Post-COVID blood samples from convalescent patients were collected a median of roughly 100 days after diagnosis, with a range of about 35 to 161 days. The time from the second vaccine dose to post-vaccine blood sampling had a median of approximately 72 days and ranged from about 12 to 241 days. Overlapping spike peptide pools from SARS-CoV-2 and from the common cold coronaviruses HCoV-NL63, HCoV-OC43 and HCoV-229E were used as culture stimuli. Control cultures received a CEFX viral epitope pool as the positive control, an HIV-1 Nef peptide pool as the negative control, or no peptide. In ten to eleven COVID-19 convalescent patients and 4 infection-naive healthy vaccine recipients, the spike-specific CD4+ TCR repertoire before mRNA vaccination was compared with the repertoire after mRNA vaccination. Results and caveats for the whole study, not just this receptor: Of the vaccine-specific clones in convalescent patients, 304 of 307, or nearly all, reacted only to SARS-CoV-2 spike and did not cross-react with common cold coronaviruses. Only a relatively small number of convalescent patients were included in the study, and early timepoints following natural infection were not analyzed. Among the post-vaccine SARS-CoV-2-reactive clones in convalescent patients, a median 86.3% showed up only after vaccination, which suggests vaccine-specific priming. An increase in the median number of SARS-CoV-2-reactive clonotypes from some 20 after infection to a few dozen after vaccination was observed, but the change was not found to be significant.

The method was PCR. At the Johns Hopkins FTIC core, DNA from the cultured CD4+ T cells underwent TCR sequencing with the Oncomine TCR Beta short-read assay. The QIAamp micro DNA kit was used to extract genomic DNA from the cultured CD4+ T cells. Oncomine TCR Beta libraries from cultured CD4+ T cells were pooled with unique dual indexes and sequenced on an Illumina iSeq 100. As for the original processing: Non-productive sequences were removed, and CDR3s that did not start with C, did not end with F or W, or were shorter than 7 amino acids were discarded. The MANAFEST web application was used to identify antigen-specific clonotypes by comparing peptide-stimulated wells against reference wells and other culture wells. Positive clones required FDR below 0.05, an odds ratio above 5, and productive frequency above 0.1% in at least two of three replicate wells. Cross-reactive clonotypes were defined as significantly expanded in both SARS-CoV-2 spike wells and at least one common cold coronavirus spike condition. CDR3 homology was assessed with Levenshtein distances (stringdist) and unrooted phylogenetic trees (ape) in R version 3.6.1. The public reads were run again by TCRdb, first through fastp at Q25 and then through MiXCR, and only productive beta chains were kept. For every CDR3 protein sequence, its rows merge into one entry that carries the most common genes and DNA. V and J calls and clone size were set by TCRdb, not the authors. This sample gives 10,000 to 15,000 distinct CDR3 sequences in total; approximately 50% of them show up just once. Roughly 28% of the sample rests with the top ten.

The germline V gene (reference sequence) gives CDR1 as SEHNR and CDR2 as FQNEAQ. V is cut by 5 bases and J by 5 bases, and the space between the germline ends is 19 bases. Inclusive of the bounding cysteine and phenylalanine, the CDR3 is 16 residues long. Only the CDR3 DNA is retained, 48 bases long and in frame from the first base. Read against the paper, the sample's treatment or condition label means: roughly 10-day PBMC culture with coronavirus spike peptide pools or control peptides (ViraFEST assay). To expand antigen-specific T cells with peptide pools and then pick out the expanded clonotypes through TCR sequencing, the study relied on the ViraFEST assay. The convalescent patients' positive SARS-CoV-2 PCR tests fell between March and December 2020, which was before the Alpha, Beta and Delta variants emerged in the United States. Some 2 million PBMCs per well were cultured in IMDM with approximately 5% human AB serum and approximately 10 IU/ml IL-2, plus 10 ug/ml peptide pools. Half of the culture medium was replaced with fresh IL-2-containing medium on days 3 and 7. After approximately 10 days of culture, CD4+ T cells were isolated by negative selection using the EasySep CD4+ T cell isolation kit. Ficoll-Paque Plus gradient centrifugation was used to isolate PBMCs from whole blood, and the isolated PBMCs were then either used fresh or cryopreserved at -140C. In general, triplicate wells were set up for every culture condition.

This receptor was identified in a human donor who had recovered from COVID-19. The chain links TRBV7-9 with TRBJ2-4; a tentative D call is TRBD2 (6 bases match). Sequenced: CD4+ T cells from blood, cultured in vitro. At the DNA level, the sequence is TGTGCCAGCAGCCCCCCCGGGAGAGGGGTCGAAAACATTCAGTACTTC. The translation is CASSPPGRGVENIQYF. Supplemented by the reference TRBV7-9 and TRBJ2-4 proteins around the CDR3, the complete variable domain is DTGVSQNPRHKITKRGQNVTFRCDPISEHNRLYWYRQTLGQGPEFLTYFQNEAQLEKSRLLSDRFSAERPKGSFSTLEIQRTEQGDSAMYLCASSPPGRGVENIQYFGAGTRLSVL.